Below, 2 T cell receptor beta chains from the same sample are listed, as sequenced in a study of spatial heterogeneity in lung cancer. Time point noted: sample taken at primary tumor resection. MiXCR was run by TCRdb on the 5' RACE reads, yielding one entry per CDR3 protein. Here the sample spans fewer than 45,000 distinct CDR3 sequences, under 7.5% being singletons. The sequenced sample was PBMCs, obtained at surgery. Receptors originate from a female donor with early-stage non-small cell lung cancer.

The chain's CDR3 is CASNSPPTGSYEQYF. The CDR3 DNA reads TGTGCCAGCAACTCGCCGCCGACAGGGTCTTACGAGCAGTACTTC. The chain recombines TRBV2 with TRBJ2-7; the match to TRBD1 covers 7 bases. V was clipped by 7 bases and J by 4 bases; unmatched bases: 13. Germline V CDR1 and CDR2: SNHLY, FYNNEI. There are 15 residues in the CDR3.

Comment on this clonotype: The conserved phenylalanine or tryptophan is not found at the CDR3 terminus, so this likely reflects a read error. The CDR3 region has the DNA TGTGCCAGCAACCAAGGGGGAGATAACTATGGCTACACCTTG. It encodes CASNQGGDNYGYTL. The chain couples TRBV28 to TRBJ1-2, with D possibly TRBD1 on 6 matching bases. Looked up from germline, CDR1 is MDHEN and CDR2 is SYDVKM. This CDR3 has 14 amino acids. V lost 7 bases, J lost 1 base, and 13 bases lay in between.